The 28 T cell receptor beta chains reported below all come from one sample, sequenced in a study of T-cell memory formation after mild COVID-19. TCRdb reprocessed the 5' RACE reads with MiXCR, giving one entry per CDR3 protein. The table includes under 550,000 distinct CDR3 sequences, more than 15% detected once. Sequenced input: PBMCs or a T cell subset sorted from them (not recorded which). These receptors came from a man aged 18 to 35 who had mild COVID-19 (a few samples of this study predate the infection). Cell type and time point are not known.

This chain joins TRBV7-3 and TRBJ1-1; no clear D. The V end lost 2 bases, the J end lost 4 bases, and 11 bases lay between the germline ends. This CDR3 contains 14 residues. The V gene's germline CDR1 is SGHTA and CDR2 FQGTGA. The CDR3 is CASSLERVGTEAFF. The DNA for the CDR3 is TGTGCCAGCAGCTTAGAGCGGGTCGGCACTGAAGCTTTCTTT.

The rearrangement uses TRBV7-9 and TRBJ1-2; 7 nucleotides match TRBD1. The germline gives CDR1 SEHNR, CDR2 FQNEAQ (reference sequence). The CDR3 spans 17 residues. V was clipped by 7 bases and J by 4 bases; unmatched bases: 18. The CDR3 DNA is TGTGCCAGCAACATCGATCAGGGACAGCGACCGGGCTATGGCTACACCTTC. It codes for CASNIDQGQRPGYGYTF. The variable domain in full, completed from reference TRBV7-9 and TRBJ1-2, reads DTGVSQNPRHKITKRGQNVTFRCDPISEHNRLYWYRQTLGQGPEFLTYFQNEAQLEKSRLLSDRFSAERPKGSFSTLEIQRTEQGDSAMYLCASNIDQGQRPGYGYTFGSGTRLTVV.

This clonotype appeared a few times. This CDR3 is CASSQLQGANLNEQFF. The CDR3 coding sequence is TGTGCCAGCAGCCAGCTACAGGGGGCGAATCTCAATGAGCAGTTCTTC. This rearrangement joins TRBV7-9 to TRBJ2-1, with TRBD1 matching over 9 bases. The V and J ends lost 5 bases and 6 bases, in that order; junction bases with no gene match: 11. The CDR3 is made up of 16 amino acids. CDR1 SEHNR and CDR2 FQNEAQ come from the germline V gene (reference sequence).

V usage is TRBV27 and J usage is TRBJ1-6; D may be TRBD1 (5 bases). Trimming removed 4 bases at V and 7 bases at J, with 8 bases between. CDR3 length: 13 amino acids. The V gene's germline CDR1 is MNHEY and CDR2 SMNVEV (reference sequence). CDR3 DNA sequence: TGTGCCAGCAGTTGGCAGGGAAATTCACCCCTCCACTTT. Translating it yields CASSWQGNSPLHF.

The chain carries TRBV7-3 and TRBJ2-1; no firm D call. Per germline, CDR1 SGHTA and CDR2 FQGTGA. V lost 3 bases and J 3 bases, leaving 12 bases between the germline ends. The CDR3 contains 15 residues. The CDR3 region has the DNA TGTGCCAGCAGCTTCTCAGCCAGGAGCTACAATGAGCAGTTCTTC. It encodes CASSFSARSYNEQFF.

The J gene is TRBJ2-6, the V gene TRBV4-1; D is uncertain. CDR1 is MGHRA and CDR2 is YSYEKL in the germline V gene. Trimming shortened V by 0 bases and J by 2 bases, and 14 bases separated the two germline ends. The CDR3 runs 18 residues. CDR3 residues: CASSQDSPTWPGANVLTF. The CDR3 DNA sequence: TGCGCCAGCAGCCAAGATTCCCCAACGTGGCCTGGGGCCAACGTCCTGACTTTC.

This clonotype has a count of ten or more. The chain joins TRBV7-8 to TRBJ2-7; D may be TRBD2 (5 bases). Trimming removed 5 bases from V and 1 base from J, with 9 bases in between. The germline V gene encodes CDR1 SGHVS and CDR2 FQNEAQ. This CDR3 comprises 13 residues. In DNA, the CDR3 is TGTGCCAGCAGCACGAGGGTTTCCTACGAGCAGTACTTC. This translates into CASSTRVSYEQYF.

The chain links TRBV28 to TRBJ1-5; D ambiguous. The V and J ends lost 4 bases and 3 bases respectively, with 13 bases between them. This CDR3 contains 15 residues. Germline V gene sequence: CDR1 MDHEN, CDR2 SYDVKM. The CDR3 here is CASSSAGIPNQPQHF. As DNA, the CDR3 is TGTGCCAGCAGTTCCGCCGGGATCCCCAATCAGCCCCAGCATTTT.

The chain couples TRBV7-9 to TRBJ2-3; D possibly matches TRBD1 or TRBD2 (5 bases each). Germline V gene lookup returns CDR1 SEHNR and CDR2 FQNEAQ (reference sequence). CDR3 size: 15 residues. Trimming stripped 6 bases from V and 4 bases from J, with 17 bases between. The CDR3 nucleotides are TGTGCCAGCAGGCATATGGGGGAAACGGCAGATACGCAGTATTTT. This sequence encodes CASRHMGETADTQYF.

This rearrangement joins TRBV7-2 to TRBJ2-7, with D uncertain. Trimming pared 1 base from V and 2 bases from J, leaving 18 bases between. Germline CDR1 and CDR2: SGHTA and FQGNSA. The CDR3 runs to 17 residues. DNA of the CDR3: TGTGCCAGCAGCTTAGATGTGGGCCTTGGGTGGCCCTACGAGCAGTACGTC. Its translation: CASSLDVGLGWPYEQYV.

The sample holds a few counts of this clonotype. The rearrangement joins TRBV6-5 to TRBJ1-1, with D maybe TRBD1 (5 bases). V lost 3 bases to trimming and J lost 0 bases, with 11 bases between them. This CDR3 contains 15 residues. From germline, CDR1 is MNHEY and CDR2 SVGAGI. CDR3 amino acids: CASSYSGGLNTEAFF. For the CDR3, the DNA is TGTGCCAGCAGTTATTCCGGGGGACTGAACACTGAAGCTTTCTTT.

This clonotype was seen more than once but under ten times. The V gene is TRBV5-4, the J gene TRBJ2-2; 7 nucleotides agree with TRBD2. Germline lookup yields CDR1 SGHNT and CDR2 YYREEE (reference sequence). The junction had 4 bases not matched to a gene; V was cut back by 3 bases and J by 8 bases. The CDR3 sequence is 13 residues long. This CDR3 is CASSWDYGGELFF. CDR3 nucleotides: TGTGCCAGCAGCTGGGACTATGGGGGGGAGCTGTTTTTT.

The V gene is TRBV7-2, the J gene TRBJ2-1; the D gene is possibly TRBD1 (6 bases). The V and J ends lost 3 bases and 0 bases respectively, with 12 bases between them. The CDR3 length is 16 residues. Germline values: CDR1 SGHTA, CDR2 FQGNSA. The CDR3: CASSFNQGSSYNEQFF. The CDR3 region has the DNA TGTGCCAGCAGCTTTAACCAGGGGAGCTCCTACAATGAGCAGTTCTTC.

The genes are TRBV9 and TRBJ2-7; D is unclear. Looked up from germline, CDR1 is SGDLS and CDR2 is YYNGEE. V gave up 3 bases and J gave up 1 base, with 11 bases separating them. The CDR3 extends over 14 amino acids. The CDR3 DNA follows: TGTGCCAGCAGCGCGTTGGTTGGGTCCTACGAGCAGTACTTC. It encodes CASSALVGSYEQYF.

This clonotype was detected a few times. The chain uses TRBV6-5 and TRBJ2-5; D is unresolved. Germline loops: CDR1 MNHEY, CDR2 SVGAGI. V was trimmed by 2 bases and J by 5 bases, leaving 12 bases between them. The CDR3 is 14 residues long. The CDR3 region is CASSYVGHRETQYF. The CDR3 DNA sequence: TGTGCCAGCAGTTACGTAGGGCATCGGGAGACCCAGTACTTC.

This clonotype came up a few times. The chain joins TRBV6-6 to TRBJ2-3; no firm D call. The CDR3 length is 17 residues. V lost 2 bases to trimming and J lost 5 bases, with 20 bases between them. Per the germline V gene, CDR1 is MNHNY and CDR2 is SVGAGI (reference sequence). CDR3 nucleotides: TGTGCCAGCAGTTACAGGTTCGAAGCCAGGTGGATAGATACGCAGTATTTT. As protein: CASSYRFEARWIDTQYF.

The chain joins TRBV4-3 to TRBJ2-7; D tentatively fits TRBD1 or TRBD2 (5 bases each). V was pared by 4 bases and J by 6 bases, with 13 bases between. The CDR3 length is 13 residues. Germline CDR1 reads LGHNA; CDR2 reads YSLEER. CDR3 coding DNA: TGCGCCAGCAGCCCCCGGGGCGGTGCCGAGCAGTACTTC. Translated: CASSPRGGAEQYF.

The chain uses TRBV12-3 or TRBV12-4 and TRBJ1-5; possible D gene TRBD1, 6 bases. V was shortened by 4 bases and J by 6 bases, with 13 bases between the two germline ends. CDR3 length: 14 residues. The chain's CDR3 is CASSSTGSAQPQHF. The CDR3 DNA reads TGTGCCAGCAGTTCTACAGGGTCGGCTCAGCCCCAGCATTTT.

This clonotype was detected a few times. This rearrangement joins TRBV30 to TRBJ1-1, with D tentatively TRBD1 (5 bases). V was trimmed by 4 bases and J by 8 bases, leaving 17 bases between them. The CDR3 covers 13 residues. Per germline, CDR1 GTSNPN and CDR2 SVGIG (reference sequence). The CDR3 here is CAWTGTATLEAFF. The CDR3 bases are TGTGCCTGGACCGGGACGGCGACTCTAGAAGCTTTCTTT.

This chain joins TRBV4-3 and TRBJ1-4, with 7 bases lining up with TRBD1. The V gene end was trimmed by 4 bases and the J gene end by 7 bases; junction bases not matched to a gene: 3. CDR3 length: 13 amino acids. Germline CDR1 and CDR2: LGHNA and YSLEER. CDR3 residues: CASSRDRVEKLFF. Written as DNA, the CDR3 is TGCGCCAGCAGCCGAGACAGGGTTGAAAAACTGTTTTTT.

The chain uses TRBV24-1 and TRBJ1-2; the D gene is possibly TRBD1 (5 bases). The length of the CDR3 is 13 residues. The V end was cut by 2 bases, the J end by 6 bases, with 9 bases between. Germline values: CDR1 KGHDR, CDR2 SFDVKD. The CDR3, as DNA: TGTGCCACCAGTGATTCACAGGATCATGGCTACACCTTC. Translating gives CATSDSQDHGYTF.

The DNA for the CDR3 is TGTGCCAGCAGCGTACAAGGGACAGGCGGCTACAATGAGCAGTTCTTC. Protein: CASSVQGTGGYNEQFF. The chain uses TRBV9 and TRBJ2-1; 8 bases match TRBD1. J was trimmed by 3 bases and V by 1 base; bases with no gene match: 6. This CDR3 has 16 amino acids. CDR1 is SGDLS, CDR2 YYNGEE, per germline.

The chain uses TRBV7-9 and TRBJ2-7; D may be TRBD1 or TRBD2 (6 bases each). The V end was cut by 5 bases, the J end by 4 bases, with 24 bases between. CDR1 SEHNR and CDR2 FQNEAQ come from the germline V gene (reference sequence). The CDR3 contains 17 residues. CDR3 DNA sequence: TGTGCCAGCAGCCAAGCCCGAGGAAGGGGGGCCGCTTACGAGCAGTACTTC. Its protein is CASSQARGRGAAYEQYF.

To note about this clonotype: An end of the junction differs from the germline gene, which may be a read error. This chain connects TRBV20-1 to TRBJ1-1; 9 bases match TRBD1. This CDR3 is 17 amino acids long. Germline CDR1 and CDR2: DFQATT and SNEGSKA (reference sequence). CDR3 sequence: CSAPFWAGQGGSTEALF. The CDR3 DNA is TGCAGTGCCCCCTTCTGGGCGGGACAGGGTGGAAGCACTGAAGCTTTGTTT.

This chain connects TRBV6-5 to TRBJ1-2; 10 bases align to TRBD1. V trimming: 0 bases; J trimming: 8 bases; junction bases outside the gene matches: 6. This CDR3 spans 15 amino acids. The germline CDR1 and CDR2 sequences are MNHEY and SVGAGI. The CDR3 nucleotides are TGTGCCAGCAGTTACTCGGGACAGGGGAATTTCGGCTACACCTTC. Translating gives CASSYSGQGNFGYTF.

This clonotype appeared a few times. This chain links TRBV12-3 or TRBV12-4 with TRBJ1-1; D is unresolved. Trimming left V 4 bases short and J 1 base short, with 10 bases between. CDR3 length: 14 residues. The CDR3 is CASSSRRTNTEAFF. The DNA for the CDR3 is TGTGCCAGCAGTTCTCGGCGAACGAACACTGAAGCTTTCTTT.

This chain links TRBV2 with TRBJ2-1, with TRBD2 as a possible D gene (5 bases). Trimming took 7 bases from V and 0 from J, leaving 22 bases between them. This CDR3 has 18 residues. The germline V gene has CDR1 SNHLY and CDR2 FYNNEI. In DNA, the CDR3 is TGTGCCAGCAAGTTAACAGCGGTCAGGCAGAGCTCCTACAATGAGCAGTTCTTC. Translating it yields CASKLTAVRQSSYNEQFF.

As DNA, the CDR3 is TGCAGTGCCTCGAGGGGCAGGGTGAACCAGCCCCAGCATTTT. The encoded protein is CSASRGRVNQPQHF. This chain uses TRBV20-1 with TRBJ1-5; a weak D match, TRBD1 (5 bases). CDR1 DFQATT and CDR2 SNEGSKA come from the germline V gene (reference sequence). Between the trimmed V and J ends, which lost 6 bases and 7 bases, there was a span of 19 bases. The CDR3 covers 14 residues.